The sequence of this TCR beta chain was determined in a study of shared clonotypes between healthy human individuals. Study-wide results and caveats: Approximately 5% was the fraction of naive CD4 clonotypes found shared across a handful of donors. Larger richness was generally estimated for naive than memory subsets.

An even split of each subset's genomic DNA across several immunoSEQ plates was performed. Sequencing was performed with immunoSEQ multiplex PCR; in TCRdb, only in-frame clones are kept and a portion is missing. The sample includes about 960,000 clones, over 60% of them seen just once. In germline, CDR1 is MDHEN, CDR2 SYDVKM. V lost 2 bases, J lost 1 base, and 24 bases lay in between. The CDR3 totals 20 residues. Comment on this clone: What it recognizes is unknown.

CD45RA+ naive and CD45RA-negative memory subsets were separated from CD4+ cells. The chain links TRBV28 to TRBJ2-1; perhaps TRBD2 as D (6 bases). The TCR was taken from a man aged 18 to 29 in good health. Sequencing was done on a sample of memory CD4+ T cells sorted from blood. Subset defined: CD45RA-negative fraction. CDR3 amino acids: CASSLSPWGESDQSYNEQFF. CDR3 DNA sequence: TGTGCCAGCAGTTTAAGCCCCTGGGGGGAATCAGACCAGTCCTACAATGAGCAGTTCTTC.